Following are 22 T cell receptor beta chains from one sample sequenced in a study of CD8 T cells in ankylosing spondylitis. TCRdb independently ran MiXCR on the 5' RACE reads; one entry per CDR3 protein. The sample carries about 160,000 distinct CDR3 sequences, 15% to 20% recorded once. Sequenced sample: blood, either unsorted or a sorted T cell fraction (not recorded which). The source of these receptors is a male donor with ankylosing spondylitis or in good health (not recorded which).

Here the CDR3 DNA reads TGTGCCATGAGAGCGACAGGGGGGATCACAGATACGCAGTATTTT. Protein product: CAMRATGGITDTQYF. This sequence joins TRBV10-3 and TRBJ2-3, with TRBD1 identical over 9 bases. This CDR3 has 15 residues. With 9 bases clipped from V and 2 bases from J, the junction kept 9 bases outside the gene matches. The germline CDR1 and CDR2 sequences are ENHRY and SYGVKD.

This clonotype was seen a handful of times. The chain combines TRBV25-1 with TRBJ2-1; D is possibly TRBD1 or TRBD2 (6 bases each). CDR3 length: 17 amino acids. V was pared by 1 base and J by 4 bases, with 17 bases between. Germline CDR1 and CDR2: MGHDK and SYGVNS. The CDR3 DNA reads TGTGCCAGCAGTGAATGGGCAGTGGGGGGCGGTTACAATGAGCAGTTCTTC. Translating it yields CASSEWAVGGGYNEQFF.

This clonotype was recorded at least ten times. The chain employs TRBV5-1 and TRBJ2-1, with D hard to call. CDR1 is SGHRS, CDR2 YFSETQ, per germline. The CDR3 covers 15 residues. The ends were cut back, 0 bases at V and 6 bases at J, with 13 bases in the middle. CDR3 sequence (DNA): TGCGCCAGCAGCTTGGCCAGCGTAATCCGCAATGAGCAGTTCTTC. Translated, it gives CASSLASVIRNEQFF.

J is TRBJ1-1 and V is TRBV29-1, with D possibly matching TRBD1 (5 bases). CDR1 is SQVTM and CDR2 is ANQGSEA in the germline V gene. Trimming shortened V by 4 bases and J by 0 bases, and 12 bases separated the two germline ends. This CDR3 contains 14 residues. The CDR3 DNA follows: TGCAGCGTTGGAACGGGACTCATGAACACTGAAGCTTTCTTT. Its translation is CSVGTGLMNTEAFF.

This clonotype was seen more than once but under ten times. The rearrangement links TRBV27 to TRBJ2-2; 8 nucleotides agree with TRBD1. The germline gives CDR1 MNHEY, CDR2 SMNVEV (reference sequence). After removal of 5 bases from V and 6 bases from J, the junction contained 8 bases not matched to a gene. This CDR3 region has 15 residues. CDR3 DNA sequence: TGTGCCAGCAGTAGAGACAGGGGTTGGGCCGGGGAGCTGTTTTTT. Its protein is CASSRDRGWAGELFF.

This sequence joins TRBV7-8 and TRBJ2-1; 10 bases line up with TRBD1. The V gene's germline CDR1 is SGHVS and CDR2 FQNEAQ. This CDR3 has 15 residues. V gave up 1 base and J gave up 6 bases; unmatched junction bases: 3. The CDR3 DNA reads TGTGCCAGCAGCTTAGTCCGGACAGGGGGCAATGAGCAGTTCTTC. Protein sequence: CASSLVRTGGNEQFF.

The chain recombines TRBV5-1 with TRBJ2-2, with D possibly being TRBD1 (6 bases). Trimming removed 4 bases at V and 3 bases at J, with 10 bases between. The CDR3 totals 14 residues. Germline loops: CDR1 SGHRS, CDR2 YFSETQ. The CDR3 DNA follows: TGCGCCAGCAGCGTGGACAGAGACACCGGGGAGCTGTTTTTT. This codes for CASSVDRDTGELFF.

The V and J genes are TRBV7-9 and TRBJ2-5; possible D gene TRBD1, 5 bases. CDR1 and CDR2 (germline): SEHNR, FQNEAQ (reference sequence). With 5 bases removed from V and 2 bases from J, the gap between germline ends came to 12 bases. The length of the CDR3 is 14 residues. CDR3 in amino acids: CASSKETEQETQYF. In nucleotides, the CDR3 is TGTGCCAGCAGCAAAGAGACAGAGCAAGAGACCCAGTACTTC.

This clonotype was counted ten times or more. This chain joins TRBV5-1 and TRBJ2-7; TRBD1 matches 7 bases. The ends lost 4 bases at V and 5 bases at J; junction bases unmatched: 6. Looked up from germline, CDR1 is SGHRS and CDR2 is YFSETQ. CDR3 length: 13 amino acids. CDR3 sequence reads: CASSPGTDNEQYF. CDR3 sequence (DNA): TGCGCCAGCAGCCCCGGGACAGACAACGAGCAGTACTTC.

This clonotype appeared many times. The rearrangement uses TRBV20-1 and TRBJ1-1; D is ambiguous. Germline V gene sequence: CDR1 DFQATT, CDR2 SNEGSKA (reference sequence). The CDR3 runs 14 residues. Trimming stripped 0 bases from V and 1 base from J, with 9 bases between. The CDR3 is CSARDPSQNTEAFF. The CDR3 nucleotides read TGCAGTGCTAGAGACCCCTCTCAGAACACTGAAGCTTTCTTT.

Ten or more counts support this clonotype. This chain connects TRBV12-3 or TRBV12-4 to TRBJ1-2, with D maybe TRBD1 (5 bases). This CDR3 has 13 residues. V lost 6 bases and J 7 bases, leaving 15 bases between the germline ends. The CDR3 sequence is CASSPQGGLGYTF. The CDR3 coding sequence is TGTGCCAGCAGCCCGCAGGGAGGGCTTGGCTACACCTTC.

CDR3 loop: CASSLRTGQTETQYF. Here the CDR3 DNA reads TGTGCCAGCAGCTTACGGACAGGGCAGACGGAGACCCAGTACTTC. The rearrangement uses TRBV21-1 and TRBJ2-5; whether TRBD1, the table's D call, matches the DNA was not checked. TRBV21-1 has pseudogene status. This CDR3 comprises 15 residues.

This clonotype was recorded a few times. CDR3 protein: CASRTFGTSAKNEQFF. The CDR3, as DNA: TGTGCCAGCAGAACCTTTGGGACTAGCGCTAAAAATGAGCAGTTCTTC. The rearrangement links TRBV6-2 or TRBV6-3 to TRBJ2-1; 10 bases align to TRBD2. Germline values: CDR1 MNHEY, CDR2 SVGEGT. After removal of 6 bases from V and 7 bases from J, the junction contained 12 bases not matched to a gene. The CDR3 has 16 amino acids.

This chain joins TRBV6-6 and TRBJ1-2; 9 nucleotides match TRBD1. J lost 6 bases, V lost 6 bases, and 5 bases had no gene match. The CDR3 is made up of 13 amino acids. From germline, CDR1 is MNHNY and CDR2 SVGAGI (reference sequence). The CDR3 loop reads CASSPTGGDGYTF. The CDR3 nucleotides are TGTGCCAGCAGCCCCACAGGGGGCGATGGCTACACCTTC.

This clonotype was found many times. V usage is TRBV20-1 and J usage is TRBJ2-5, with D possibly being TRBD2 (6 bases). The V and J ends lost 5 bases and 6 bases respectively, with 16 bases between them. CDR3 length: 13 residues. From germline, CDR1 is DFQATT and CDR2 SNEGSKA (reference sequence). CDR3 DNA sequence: TGCAGTGCTTCCCCGGGAGCGAGAAAGACCCAGTACTTC. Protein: CSASPGARKTQYF.

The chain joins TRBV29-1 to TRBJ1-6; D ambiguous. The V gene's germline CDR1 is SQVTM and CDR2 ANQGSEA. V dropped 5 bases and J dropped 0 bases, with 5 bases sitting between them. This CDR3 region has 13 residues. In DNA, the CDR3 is TGCAGCGTTCGAAGCTCCTATAATTCACCCCTCCACTTT. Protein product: CSVRSSYNSPLHF.

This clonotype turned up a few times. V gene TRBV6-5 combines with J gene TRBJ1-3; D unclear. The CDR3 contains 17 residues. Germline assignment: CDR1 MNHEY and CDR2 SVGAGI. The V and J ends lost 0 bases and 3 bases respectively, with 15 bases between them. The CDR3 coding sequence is TGTGCCAGCAGTTACTCGACAATTTCACCCCGTGGAAACACCATATATTTT. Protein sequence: CASSYSTISPRGNTIYF.

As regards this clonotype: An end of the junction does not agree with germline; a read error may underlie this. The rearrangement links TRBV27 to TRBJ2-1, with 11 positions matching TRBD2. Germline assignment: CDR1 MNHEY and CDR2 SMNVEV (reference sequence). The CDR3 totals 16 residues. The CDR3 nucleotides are TGTGCCGGCAGTTCACGACTAGCGGGATTCTACAATGAGCAGTTCTTC. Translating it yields CAGSSRLAGFYNEQFF.

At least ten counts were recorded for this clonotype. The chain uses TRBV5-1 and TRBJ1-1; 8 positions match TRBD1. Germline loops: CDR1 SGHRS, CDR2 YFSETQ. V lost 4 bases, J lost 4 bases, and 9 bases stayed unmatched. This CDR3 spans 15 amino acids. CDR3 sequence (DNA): TGCGCCAGCAGCCCGTCGACAGGGGTTGGCACTGAAGCTTTCTTT. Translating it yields CASSPSTGVGTEAFF.

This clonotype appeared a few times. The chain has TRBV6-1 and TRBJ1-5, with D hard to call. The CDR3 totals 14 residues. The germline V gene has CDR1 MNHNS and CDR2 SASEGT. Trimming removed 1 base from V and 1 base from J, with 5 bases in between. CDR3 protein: CASSEGGSNQPQHF. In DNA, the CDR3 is TGTGCCAGCAGTGAAGGGGGAAGCAATCAGCCCCAGCATTTT.

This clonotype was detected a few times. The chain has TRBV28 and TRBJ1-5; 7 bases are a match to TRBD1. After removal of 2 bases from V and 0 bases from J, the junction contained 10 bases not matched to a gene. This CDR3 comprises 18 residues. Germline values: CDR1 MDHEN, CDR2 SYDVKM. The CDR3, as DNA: TGTGCCAGCAGTTTAACAACAGGGGCGGTCTTTAGCAATCAGCCCCAGCATTTT. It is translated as CASSLTTGAVFSNQPQHF.

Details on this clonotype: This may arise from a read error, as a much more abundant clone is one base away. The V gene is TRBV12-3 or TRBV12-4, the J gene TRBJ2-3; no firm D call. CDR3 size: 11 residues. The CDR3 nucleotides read TGTGCCAGCAGTCAAATTTGCCCCATGAGTTTT. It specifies CASSQICPMSF.